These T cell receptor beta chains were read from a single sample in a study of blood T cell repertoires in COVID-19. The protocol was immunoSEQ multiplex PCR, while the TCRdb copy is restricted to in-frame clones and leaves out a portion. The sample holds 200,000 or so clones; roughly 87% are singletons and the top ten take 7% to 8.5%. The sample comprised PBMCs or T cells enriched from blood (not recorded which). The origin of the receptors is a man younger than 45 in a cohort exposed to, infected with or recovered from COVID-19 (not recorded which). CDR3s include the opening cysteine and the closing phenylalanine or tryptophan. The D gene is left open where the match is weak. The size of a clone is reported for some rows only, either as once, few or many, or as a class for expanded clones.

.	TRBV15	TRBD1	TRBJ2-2	TGTGCCACCAGCAGACCGGGACAGGGTAACACCGGGGAGCTGTTTTTT	CATSRPGQGNTGELFF
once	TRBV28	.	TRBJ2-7	TGTGCCAGCCGTCGACAGGCCAGCTCCTACGAGCAGTACTTC	CASRRQASSYEQYF
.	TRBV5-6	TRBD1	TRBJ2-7	TGTGCCAGCAGCATAGGACAGGGTTTCTACGAGCAGTACTTC	CASSIGQGFYEQYF
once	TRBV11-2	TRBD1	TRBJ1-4	TGTGCCAGCAGCTCCGGACAGGCGGGCCATGAAAAACTGTTTTTT	CASSSGQAGHEKLFF
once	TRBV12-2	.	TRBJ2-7	TGTGCAAGTCGCTTGTCGGGACAGGGGGACCACGAGCAGTACTTC	CASRLSGQGDHEQYF
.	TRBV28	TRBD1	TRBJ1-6	TGTGCCAGCAGTTTACCGACCCCCCGGGACAGGAATAATTCACCCCTCCACTTT	CASSLPTPRDRNNSPLHF
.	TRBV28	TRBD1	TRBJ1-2	TGTGCCAGCAGCCCACCCGGGACAGTCTATGGCTACACCTTC	CASSPPGTVYGYTF
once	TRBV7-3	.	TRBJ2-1	TGTGCCAGCAGCGAGACTAGTTTGGAGCAGTTCTTC	CASSETSLEQFF
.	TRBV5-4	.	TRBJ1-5	TGTGCCGGCTCGACAGGTCCCGAGCAGCCCCAGCATTTT	CAGSTGPEQPQHF
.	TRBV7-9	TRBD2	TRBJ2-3	TGTGCCAGCAGCTCCCTTCGGACTAGCGGAAGCACAGATACGCAGTATTTT	CASSSLRTSGSTDTQYF
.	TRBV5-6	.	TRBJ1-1	TGTGCCAGCAGCTTGAGCAGGGCTGAAGCTTTCTTT	CASSLSRAEAFF
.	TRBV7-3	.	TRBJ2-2	TGTGCCAGCAGCCTCAACACCGGGGAGCTGTTTTTT	CASSLNTGELFF
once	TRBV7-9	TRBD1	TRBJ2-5	TGTGCCAGCAGCCAAACAGGGGCCCAAGAGACCCAGTACTTC	CASSQTGAQETQYF
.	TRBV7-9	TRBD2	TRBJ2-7	TGTGCCAGCAGCTCCACCCGTTCGACTAGCGGGAACGATTACGAGCAGTACTTC	CASSSTRSTSGNDYEQYF
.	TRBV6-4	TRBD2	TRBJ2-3	TGTGCCAGCAGTGACTGGGCTAGCGGTAGCACAGATACGCAGTATTTT	CASSDWASGSTDTQYF
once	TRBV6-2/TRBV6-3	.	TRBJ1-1	TGTGCCAGCAGTTACTCAGGTCATAGAGGGTTGAACACTGAAGCTTTCTTT	CASSYSGHRGLNTEAFF
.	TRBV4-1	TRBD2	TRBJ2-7	TGCGCCAGCAGCCAAGTCTCTAGCGGAGTTTACGAGCAGTACTTC	CASSQVSSGVYEQYF
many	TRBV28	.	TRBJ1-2	TGTGCCAGCAGCTTAGGCTCAGGGTCGGCCTATGGCTACACCTTC	CASSLGSGSAYGYTF
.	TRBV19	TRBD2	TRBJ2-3	TGTGCCAGTAGTATTGCGGGGGGAGCAGATACGCAGTATTTT	CASSIAGGADTQYF
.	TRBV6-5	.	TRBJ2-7	TGTGCCAGCGGGAACAGGGATTCGAGATACGAGCAGTACTTC	CASGNRDSRYEQYF
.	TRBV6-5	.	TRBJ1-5	TGTGCCAGCAGTTCGGGGACATATAGCAATCAGCCCCAGCATTTT	CASSSGTYSNQPQHF
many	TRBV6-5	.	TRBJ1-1	TGTGCCAGCAGTCAGATGAACACTGAAGCTTTCTTT	CASSQMNTEAFF
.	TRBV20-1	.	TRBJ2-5	TGCAGTGCTAGTGTTCCAGGGGAGACCCAGTACTTC	CSASVPGETQYF
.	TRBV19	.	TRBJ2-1	TGTGCCAGTAGTATAGGGGCAGACAATGAGCAGTTCTTC	CASSIGADNEQFF
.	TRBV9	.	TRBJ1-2	TGTGCCAGCAGCGTAGTTGCGACAGGCATTGGCTACACCTTC	CASSVVATGIGYTF
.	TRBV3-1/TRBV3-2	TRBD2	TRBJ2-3	TGTGCCAGTAGTACGACTAGCGGGAGGGAAACAGATACGCAGTATTTT	CASSTTSGRETDTQYF
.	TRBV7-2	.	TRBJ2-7	TGTGCCAGCAGCTTAGCGGGTATTGGTCGGAGCGAGCAGTACTTC	CASSLAGIGRSEQYF
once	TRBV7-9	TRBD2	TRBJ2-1	TGTGCCAGCAGCTTAGGGACTAGCGGGAGGAGGTCGGAGCAGTTCTTC	CASSLGTSGRRSEQFF
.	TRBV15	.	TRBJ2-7	TGTGCCACCAGCAGGGGGGCAGGGGGGTACGAGCAGTACTTC	CATSRGAGGYEQYF
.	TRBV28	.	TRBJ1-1	TGTGCCAGCAGTGGGGGAGGACCAGCGATAAACACTGAAGCTTTCTTT	CASSGGGPAINTEAFF
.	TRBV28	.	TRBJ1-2	TGTGCCAGCAGTTCGAACAGGGTTGGAGGCTACACCTTC	CASSSNRVGGYTF
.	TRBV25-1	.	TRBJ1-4	TGTGCCAGCAGTGATTGGTACAGGGACGAAGAAAAACTGTTTTTT	CASSDWYRDEEKLFF
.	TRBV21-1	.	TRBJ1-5	TGTGCCAGCACGCTCCGGGACAAAGCGAACCGGAGCAATCAGCCCCAGCATTTT	CASTLRDKANRSNQPQHF
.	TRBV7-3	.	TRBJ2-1	TGTGCCAGCAGCTTAACCCCACTATTCCATGAGCAGTTCTTC	CASSLTPLFHEQFF
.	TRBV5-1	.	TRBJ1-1	TGCGCCAGCAGCCTACGACAGTTCACTGAAGCTTTCTTT	CASSLRQFTEAFF
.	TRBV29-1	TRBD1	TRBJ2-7	TGCAGCGTTCCTGGGACAGGGTCAAGCGAGCAGTACTTC	CSVPGTGSSEQYF
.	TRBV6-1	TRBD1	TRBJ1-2	TGTGCCAGCAGTGAAATACTCGAAAGGACAGGATATGGCTACACCTTC	CASSEILERTGYGYTF
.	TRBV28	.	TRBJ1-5	TGTGCCAGCAGTTTGTATAGCAATCAGCCCCAGCATTTT	CASSLYSNQPQHF
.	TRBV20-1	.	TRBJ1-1	TGCAGTGCCTTGGCGAACACTGAAGCTTTCTTT	CSALANTEAFF
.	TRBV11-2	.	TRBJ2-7	TGTGCCAGCAGCTTAGAGGTTGGGAGCTACTACGAGCAGTACTTC	CASSLEVGSYYEQYF
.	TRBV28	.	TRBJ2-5	TGTGCCAGCAGTTTATTTGGGAGGTACCAAGAGACCCAGTACTTC	CASSLFGRYQETQYF
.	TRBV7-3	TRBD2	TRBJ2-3	TGTGCCAGCAGCTTAACTGGGACTACCACAGATACGCAGTATTTT	CASSLTGTTTDTQYF
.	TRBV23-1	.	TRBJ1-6	TGCGCCAGCAGCCATAAGACTGTCCGCTATAATTCACCCCTCCACTTT	CASSHKTVRYNSPLHF
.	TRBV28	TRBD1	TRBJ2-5	TGTGCCAGCAGTTTATTTCAGGGGGCGAGAGAGACCCAGTACTTC	CASSLFQGARETQYF
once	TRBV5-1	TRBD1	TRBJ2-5	TGCGCCAGCAGCGAGAGACAGGGGTTCGGTGTCGGAGAGACCCAGTACTTC	CASSERQGFGVGETQYF
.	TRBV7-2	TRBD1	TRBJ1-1	TGTGCCAGCAGCTTGGACAACAGGGGGGGGGAGAACACTGAAGCTTTCTTT	CASSLDNRGGENTEAFF
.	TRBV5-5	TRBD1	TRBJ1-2	TGTGCCAGCAGCCGGGACAGCTATGGCTACACCTTC	CASSRDSYGYTF
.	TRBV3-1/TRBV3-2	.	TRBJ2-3	TGTGCCAGCAAACCGACCGGGATCACCATGCTCACAGATACGCAGTATTTT	CASKPTGITMLTDTQYF
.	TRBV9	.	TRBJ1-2	TGTGCCAGCAGCGTAGCTTTCAGGGGTGAGATCGATGGCTACACCTTC	CASSVAFRGEIDGYTF
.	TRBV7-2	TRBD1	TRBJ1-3	TGTGCCAGCAGCTCGGACAGGCGACTCTCTGGAAACACCATATATTTT	CASSSDRRLSGNTIYF
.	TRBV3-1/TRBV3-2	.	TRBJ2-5	TGTGCCAGCAGCCAAGCGGTGACTAGCCAAGAGACCCAGTACTTC	CASSQAVTSQETQYF
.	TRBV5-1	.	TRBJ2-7	TGCGCCAGCAGCGCACGGGACACGGGATCCTACGAGCAGTACTTC	CASSARDTGSYEQYF
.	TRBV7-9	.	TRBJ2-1	TGTGCCAGCAGCCCACATAGCGGCTACAATGAGCAGTTCTTC	CASSPHSGYNEQFF
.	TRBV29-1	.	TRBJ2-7	TGCAGCGTTCGGACAGGCGGGGGGTACGAGCAGTACTTC	CSVRTGGGYEQYF
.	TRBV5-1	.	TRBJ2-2	TGCGCCAGCAGCTTGGGAGCGGCGAACACCGGGGAGCTGTTTTTT	CASSLGAANTGELFF
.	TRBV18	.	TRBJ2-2	TGTGCCAGCTCGCTCGTCCAGACCGGGGAGCTGTTTTTT	CASSLVQTGELFF
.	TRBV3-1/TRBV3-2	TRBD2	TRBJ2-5	TGTGCCAGCAGCCCAAGAATTCGCGGGAGTGGCGAGACCCAGTACTTC	CASSPRIRGSGETQYF
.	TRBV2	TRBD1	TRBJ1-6	TGTGCCAGCACAAGGGACAGCGATTCACCCCTCCACTTT	CASTRDSDSPLHF